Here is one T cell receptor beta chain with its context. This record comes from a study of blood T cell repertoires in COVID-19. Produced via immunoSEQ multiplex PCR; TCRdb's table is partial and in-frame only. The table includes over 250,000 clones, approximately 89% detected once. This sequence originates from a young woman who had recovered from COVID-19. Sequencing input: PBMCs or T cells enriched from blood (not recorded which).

The CDR3 DNA sequence: TGTGCCAGCAGCCCTCGGCAGGGGGCGACTGAAGCTTTCTTT. Its translation is CASSPRQGATEAFF. The chain uses TRBV7-9 and TRBJ1-1, with 8 bases identical to TRBD1. Trimming removed 5 bases from V and 5 bases from J; junction bases left unmatched: 7. The CDR3 has 14 residues. Germline V lookup: CDR1 SEHNR, CDR2 FQNEAQ (reference sequence).